The TCR beta chain under discussion was sequenced for a study of blood T cell repertoires in COVID-19. Only in-frame clones appear in the TCRdb table, and some are missing; sequencing was by immunoSEQ multiplex PCR. The sample holds 350,000 to 400,000 clones, roughly nine tenths seen once. Sequencing input: PBMCs or T cells enriched from blood (not recorded which). This clonotype was obtained from a woman in her thirties or forties who had been exposed to COVID-19.

The CDR3 DNA follows: TGTGCCTGGAGGCAGGGGGCGGATTCACCCCTCCACTTT. This gives the protein CAWRQGADSPLHF. This chain connects TRBV30 to TRBJ1-6; 8 bases are shared with TRBD1. Germline V CDR1 and CDR2: GTSNPN, SVGIG (reference sequence). The CDR3 covers 13 residues. With 3 bases clipped from V and 8 bases from J, the junction kept 3 bases outside the gene matches. The full variable domain, its missing parts supplied by reference TRBV30 and TRBJ1-6, is SQTIHQWPATLVQPVGSPLSLECTVEGTSNPNLYWYRQAAGRGLQLLFYSVGIGQISSEVPQNLSASRPQDRQFILSSKKLLLSDSGFYLCAWRQGADSPLHFGNGTRLTVT.